The 7 T cell receptor beta chains listed next were all sequenced from one sample in a study of prognosis after radiotherapy for stage I lung cancer. Two rounds of multiplex PCR amplified TCR beta CDR3 from genomic DNA. Initially, in first-round PCR, primers specific to each TRBV and TRBJ gene were used. One entry per CDR3 protein, called by TCRdb with MiXCR from the multiplex PCR reads. The sample consists of 15,000 to 20,000 distinct CDR3 sequences, over 45% of them appearing once. Here the sequenced sample was PBMCs, taken before or after stereotactic body radiation therapy (not recorded which). The receptors derive from a donor over 45 with non-small cell lung cancer.

This clonotype was seen many times. V gene TRBV5-1 combines with J gene TRBJ1-3; D not resolved. V was shortened by 3 bases and J by 0 bases, with 16 bases between the two germline ends. Germline values: CDR1 SGHRS, CDR2 YFSETQ. The CDR3 has 17 amino acids. CDR3 coding DNA: TGCGCCAGCAGCTCAAAAGGCTCCGGGGACTCTGGAAACACCATATATTTT. Translating it yields CASSSKGSGDSGNTIYF.

The J gene is TRBJ1-6, the V gene TRBV30, with TRBD1 matching over 9 bases. The V gene end was trimmed by 1 base and the J gene end by 15 bases; junction bases not matched to a gene: 7. CDR1 and CDR2 (germline): GTSNPN, SVGIG (reference sequence). The CDR3 length is 13 residues. The CDR3 protein is CAWSAGTGPNLHF. The CDR3 nucleotides are TGTGCCTGGAGTGCAGGGACAGGGCCTAACCTCCACTTT.

This clonotype appeared many times. The chain combines TRBV30 with TRBJ1-1; no clear D gene. Germline CDR1 is GTSNPN and CDR2 is SVGIG (reference sequence). Trimming took off 1 base at V and 5 bases at J, with 8 bases between the two ends. The CDR3 contains 12 residues. CDR3 DNA sequence: TGTGCCTGGAGTGAAGAAGGGACTGAAGCTTTCTTT. Its protein product is CAWSEEGTEAFF.

This clonotype was recorded at least ten times. This chain links TRBV3-1 with TRBJ2-7; no clear D. Per germline, CDR1 LGHDT and CDR2 YNNKEL (reference sequence). The CDR3 spans 13 residues. Trimming cost V 1 base and J 0 bases, with 4 bases left between them. CDR3 sequence: CASSQAGSYEQYF. The CDR3 DNA is TGTGCCAGCAGCCAAGCTGGCTCCTACGAGCAGTACTTC.

This clonotype was observed at least ten times. J is TRBJ2-3 and V is TRBV12-3 or TRBV12-4, with 14 bases fitting TRBD2. With 6 bases clipped from V and 7 bases from J, the junction kept 6 bases outside the gene matches. The CDR3 loop spans 15 amino acids. This CDR3 is CASRLGLAGEHTQYF. The CDR3 DNA sequence: TGTGCCAGCAGATTGGGACTAGCGGGAGAACATACGCAGTATTTT.

V and J are TRBV9 and TRBJ2-7, with a possible D match to TRBD1 (5 bases). V dropped 2 bases and J dropped 6 bases, with 18 bases sitting between them. CDR3 length: 15 residues. CDR1 SGDLS and CDR2 YYNGEE come from the germline V gene. CDR3 residues: CASSVGIGRAVEQYF. The CDR3 DNA reads TGTGCCAGCAGCGTTGGAATCGGCAGGGCCGTCGAGCAGTACTTC.

This clonotype was counted between two and nine times. The chain employs TRBV9 and TRBJ2-7; 8 bases agree with TRBD1. V lost 0 bases, J lost 10 bases, and 12 bases stayed unmatched. In germline, CDR1 is SGDLS, CDR2 YYNGEE. This CDR3 spans 15 amino acids. CDR3 sequence reads: CASSVGQGSSYGQYF. CDR3 nucleotides: TGTGCCAGCAGCGTAGGACAGGGGAGCTCCTACGGTCAGTACTTC.